Below are 3 T cell receptor beta chains sequenced from a single sample in a study of cytomegalovirus exposure and HLA in healthy donors. Repertoires were generated with immunoSEQ multiplex PCR, while TCRdb's copy carries only in-frame clones and drops some. The sample carries about 65,000 clones, just over 90% recorded once. Sequenced input: PBMCs. These TCRs come from a woman aged 18-29 years in good health and CMV-seronegative.

The V gene is TRBV11-3, the J gene TRBJ2-7; possibly TRBD1 for D (6 bases). In germline, CDR1 is SGHNT, CDR2 YENEEA. Trimming stripped 4 bases from V and 0 bases from J, with 10 bases between. The CDR3 loop spans 14 amino acids. CDR3 region: CASSSGAGSYEQYF. Written as DNA, the CDR3 is TGTGCCAGCAGCTCAGGGGCGGGCTCCTACGAGCAGTACTTC.

This chain links TRBV7-8 with TRBJ2-1, with 7 bases identical to TRBD2. CDR1 is SGHVS and CDR2 is FQNEAQ in the germline V gene. CDR3 size: 15 residues. V shed 5 bases, J shed 7 bases, and the junction held 11 bases outside the gene matches. The CDR3 loop reads CASSVGEGSGNEQFF. CDR3 sequence (DNA): TGTGCCAGCAGCGTAGGGGAGGGTTCCGGGAATGAGCAGTTCTTC. Supplemented by reference TRBV7-8 and TRBJ2-1, the full variable domain reads GAGVSQSPRYKVAKRGQDVALRCDPISGHVSLFWYQQALGQGPEFLTYFQNEAQLDKSGLPSDRFFAERPEGSVSTLKIQRTQQEDSAVYLCASSVGEGSGNEQFFGPGTRLTVL.

This clone was seen once. The chain combines TRBV7-9 with TRBJ2-1, with no clear D. V dropped 3 bases and J dropped 6 bases, with 9 bases sitting between them. Germline V gene data show CDR1 as SEHNR and CDR2 as FQNEAQ (reference sequence). The CDR3 is 13 residues long. CDR3 in DNA: TGTGCCAGCAGCTTTACAGAACGCAATGAGCAGTTCTTC. The encoded protein is CASSFTERNEQFF.